The T cell receptor beta chain under discussion was sequenced for a study of radiotherapy plus CTLA-4 blockade in lung cancer. Study details: Patients showed objective responses in 18% of cases and disease control in roughly 30%.

Findings and caveats of the study: In blood, tumor-derived TCR clones expanded after radiotherapy plus ipilimumab.

Produced via immunoSEQ multiplex PCR; TCRdb's table is partial and in-frame only. The sample holds 65,000 to 70,000 clones, 70% to 80% seen once. The sample holds one count of this clone. Its target is unknown. The CDR3 contains 14 residues. The source is a human donor with non-small cell lung cancer who had a complete response to radiotherapy plus ipilimumab. Source: peripheral blood, taken from a patient treated with radiotherapy plus ipilimumab. The chain is built from TRBV12-2 and TRBJ2-7; the table names TRBD1, a call not compared with the DNA. TRBV12-2 is deemed a pseudogene. The CDR3 DNA follows: TGTGCAAGTCGCTTATGGACAGGGGGTTACGAGCAGTACTTC. It codes for CASRLWTGGYEQYF.